What follows are 5 T cell receptor beta chains derived from one specimen sequenced in a study of blood T cell repertoires in COVID-19. TCRdb keeps only in-frame clones here, not all; method: immunoSEQ multiplex PCR. The sample shows about 150,000 clones, approximately 89% of them seen only once. What was sequenced was peripheral blood. The receptors shown here come from a human donor in a cohort sampled during active COVID-19.

This clone was observed a few times. No DNA is shown, since the ends of the CDR3 on it are uncertain; the CDR3 is the one TCRdb lists. The chain uses TRBV2 and TRBJ1-5; TRBD1, the table's D call, was not compared with the DNA. From germline, CDR1 is SNHLY and CDR2 FYNNEI. The CDR3 is 15 residues long, counting both termini. The CDR3: CASILDSYSNQPQHF.

Here the CDR3 DNA reads TGTGCCTCAAAGACTGCCGGGACAGGGTTCTACGAGCAGTACTTC. Protein product: CASKTAGTGFYEQYF. The chain has TRBV10-3 and TRBJ2-7; 9 bases are shared with TRBD1. J was trimmed by 3 bases and V by 11 bases; bases with no gene match: 14. Per germline, CDR1 ENHRY and CDR2 SYGVKD. This CDR3 contains 15 residues.

This chain connects TRBV15 to TRBJ2-7, with 8 bases lining up with TRBD1. Losses at the gene ends were 5 bases for V and 2 bases for J; bases not matched to a gene: 2. CDR3 length: 13 residues. Germline CDR1 LNHNV, CDR2 YYDKDF (reference sequence). CDR3 coding DNA: TGTGCCACCAGCGCGACAGGGGCCTACGAGCAGTACTTC. This encodes CATSATGAYEQYF. Together with reference TRBV15 and TRBJ2-7, the CDR3 gives the full variable domain: DAMVIQNPRYQVTQFGKPVTLSCSQTLNHNVMYWYQQKSSQAPKLLFHYYDKDFNNEADTPDNFQSRRPNTSFCFLDIRSPGLGDTAMYLCATSATGAYEQYFGPGTRLTVT.

The chain links TRBV3-1 (or the pseudogene TRBV3-2) to TRBJ2-2; 12 bases are a match to TRBD2. V dropped 4 bases and J dropped 1; count of bases not matched to a gene: 7. This CDR3 has 18 residues. CDR1 and CDR2 from the germline V gene are LGHDT and YNNKEL (reference sequence). The CDR3 sequence is CASSPRASGGGNTGELFF. CDR3 nucleotide sequence: TGTGCCAGCAGCCCCCGGGCTAGCGGGGGGGGGAACACCGGGGAGCTGTTTTTT.

This clone was seen a single time. This sequence joins TRBV16 and TRBJ1-5, with TRBD1 as a possible D gene (5 bases). The CDR3 is made up of 14 amino acids. The germline V and J ends were trimmed by 6 bases and 3 bases, with 12 bases remaining between them. Germline V lookup: CDR1 KGHSY, CDR2 FQNENV. CDR3 loop: CASSPGNPNQPQHF. CDR3 coding DNA: TGTGCCAGCAGTCCAGGGAACCCCAATCAGCCCCAGCATTTT.